This TCR beta chain originates from a study of T cell changes during pregnancy in multiple sclerosis. Trimming left V 1 base short and J 7 bases short, with 13 bases between. The germline V gene encodes CDR1 SQVTM and CDR2 ANQGSEA. The CDR3 has 13 amino acids. Here immunoSEQ multiplex PCR was the method, and the copy in TCRdb shows in-frame clones only, minus some. The sample includes around 61,000 clones, about 90% of them seen just once. This clone is a singleton in its sample. J is TRBJ1-2 and V is TRBV29-1, with D perhaps TRBD1 (5 bases). This specimen was peripheral blood, taken in the third trimester of pregnancy. The source of this sequence is a female donor in good health, enrolled as a control in a pregnancy study. CDR3 sequence (DNA): TGCAGCGTTGAAGTTCAGGGTTATGGTGGCTACACCTTC. Its protein is CSVEVQGYGGYTF.